The present T cell receptor (beta chain) was sequenced within a study of blood T cell repertoires in COVID-19. Study in general: Researchers got acute and convalescent COVID-19 samples from the United States, Italy and Spain.

The CDR3 consists of 15 residues. Germline loops: CDR1 SGHVS, CDR2 FNYEAQ. V gave up 3 bases and J gave up 0 bases, with 12 bases separating them. Study members were between roughly 18 and 100 years old and lived in 20 to 30 US regions. Repertoires were generated with immunoSEQ multiplex PCR, while TCRdb's copy carries only in-frame clones and drops some. This sample has about 210,000 clones, with 70% to 90% found just once. This clone was seen only a few times. The TCR comes from a woman between 35 and 50 years old with acute COVID-19. The sample taken for sequencing was PBMCs or T cells enriched from blood (not recorded which). The chain joins TRBV7-6 to TRBJ2-7; D remains unclear. Here the CDR3 reads CASSLEPGSSYEQYF. DNA for the CDR3: TGTGCCAGCAGCTTGGAACCCGGGTCCTCCTACGAGCAGTACTTC.